Following are 20 T cell receptor beta chains from one sample sequenced in a study of T cells in Graves' hyperthyroidism and ophthalmopathy. Amplified regions were TCR beta CDR3 sequences from RNA transcripts. TCR CDR3 regions were first amplified by RT-PCR with HTBI primers. TCRdb processed the multiplex PCR reads anew with MiXCR; each CDR3 protein has one entry. Of around 700,000 distinct CDR3 sequences listed, about 19% are singletons. Sequencing used blood. These receptors were collected from a woman in her fifties or sixties with Graves' hyperthyroidism that later progressed to Graves' ophthalmopathy.

This chain links TRBV9 with TRBJ2-7; D possibly corresponds to TRBD1 (5 bases). The CDR3 has 16 amino acids. Germline CDR1 reads SGDLS; CDR2 reads YYNGEE. Deletions cut 0 bases from V and 4 bases from J, with 17 bases between. The CDR3 DNA reads TGTGCCAGCAGCGTAGAAGAGACAGACATCGATTACGAGCAGTACTTC. Its translation: CASSVEETDIDYEQYF.

This clonotype turned up a few times. V usage is TRBV30 and J usage is TRBJ2-1; D is possibly TRBD1 (6 bases). The CDR3 is 10 amino acids. Trimming removed 1 base at V and 14 bases at J, with 9 bases between. Germline CDR1 and CDR2: GTSNPN and SVGIG (reference sequence). Written as DNA, the CDR3 is TGTGCCTGGAGTGGGACAGTCGAGTTCTTC. It yields the protein CAWSGTVEFF.

This clonotype was seen ten or more times. V is TRBV5-1 and J is TRBJ1-3; D call uncertain. Trimming cost V 0 bases and J 1 base, with 5 bases left between them. The CDR3 consists of 14 residues. Germline CDR1 SGHRS, CDR2 YFSETQ. The CDR3 DNA reads TGCGCCAGCAGCTTGGACCCTTCTGGAAACACCATATATTTT. Protein product: CASSLDPSGNTIYF.

The CDR3, as DNA: TGTGCGTGTTCGGGGAATGAGCAGTTCTTC. This encodes CACSGNEQFF. This chain connects TRBV6-2 or TRBV6-3 to TRBJ2-1, with D possibly TRBD2 on 5 matching bases. The CDR3 runs to 10 residues. The V gene's germline CDR1 is MNHEY and CDR2 SVGEGT.

This clonotype was picked up a small number of times. The V and J genes are TRBV11-2 and TRBJ2-5, with D maybe TRBD1 (5 bases). Deletions cut 5 bases from V and 5 bases from J, with 18 bases between. The CDR3 sequence is 15 residues long. Germline V gene data show CDR1 as SGHAT and CDR2 as FQNNGV. The DNA for the CDR3 is TGTGCCAGCAGCCCGCCGGCTACAGGAAGGGAGACCCAGTACTTC. It encodes CASSPPATGRETQYF.

In its sample, this clonotype was seen many times. This chain joins TRBV12-3 or TRBV12-4 and TRBJ2-5; 8 nucleotides match TRBD2. The ends lost 8 bases at V and 4 bases at J; junction bases unmatched: 12. This CDR3 contains 15 residues. DNA of the CDR3: TGTGCCAGCCATAAGAGCGGGGGACCCGGAGAGACCCAGTACTTC. Translating it yields CASHKSGGPGETQYF.

This clonotype was counted at least ten times. J is TRBJ2-5 and V is TRBV12-3 or TRBV12-4; 14 nucleotides agree with TRBD2. The ends lost 6 bases at V and 5 bases at J; junction bases unmatched: 8. The CDR3 contains 16 residues. The CDR3 region has the DNA TGTGCCAGCAGCCGACTAGCGGGGGGGCTTCGGGAGACCCAGTACTTC. Protein product: CASSRLAGGLRETQYF.

Remarks on this clonotype: A read error may produce the germline difference seen at one junction end. The chain has TRBV7-2 and TRBJ2-5; D remains unclear. Per the germline V gene, CDR1 is SGHTA and CDR2 is FQGNSA. This CDR3 comprises 14 residues. CDR3 region: CASGFTRLTETQYF. The CDR3, as DNA: TGTGCCAGCGGCTTTACCCGACTCACGGAGACCCAGTACTTC. Together with reference TRBV7-2 and TRBJ2-5, the CDR3 gives the full variable domain: GAGVSQSPSNKVTEKGKDVELRCDPISGHTALYWYRQSLGQGLEFLIYFQGNSAPDKSGLPSDRFSAERTGGSVSTLTIQRTQQEDSAVYLCASGFTRLTETQYFGPGTRLLVL.

This clonotype was seen ten or more times. The rearrangement uses TRBV7-8 and TRBJ2-7; D is unclear. CDR3 length: 12 residues. CDR1 is SGHVS, CDR2 FQNEAQ, per germline. Trimming cost V 8 bases and J 2 bases, with 10 bases left between them. The CDR3 DNA is TGTGCCAGCGGGGATAGTACCTACGAGCAGTACTTC. Translation gives CASGDSTYEQYF.

There are a few counts of this clonotype. The V gene is TRBV20-1, the J gene TRBJ2-3; 7 nucleotides match TRBD2. The V gene's germline CDR1 is DFQATT and CDR2 SNEGSKA (reference sequence). CDR3 length equals 14 residues. Losses at the gene ends were 5 bases for V and 1 base for J; bases not matched to a gene: 6. The CDR3 spells CSAPRGDGTDTQYF. The CDR3 DNA is TGCAGTGCTCCTCGGGGGGACGGCACAGATACGCAGTATTTT.

The chain uses TRBV29-1 and TRBJ2-5; 10 bases are a match to TRBD2. The CDR3 totals 19 residues. The germline gives CDR1 SQVTM, CDR2 ANQGSEA. V was clipped by 1 base and J by 4 bases; unmatched bases: 18. The CDR3 sequence is CSVEVNSGGPGGVAETQYF. The CDR3 nucleotides are TGCAGCGTTGAAGTTAATAGCGGGGGGCCGGGTGGAGTGGCAGAGACCCAGTACTTC. Supplemented by reference TRBV29-1 and TRBJ2-5, the full variable domain reads SAVISQKPSRDICQRGTSLTIQCQVDSQVTMMFWYRQQPGQSLTLIATANQGSEATYESGFVIDKFPISRPNLTFSTLTVSNMSPEDSSIYLCSVEVNSGGPGGVAETQYFGPGTRLLVL.

This clonotype occurred many times. The chain uses TRBV3-1 and TRBJ2-1, with TRBD2 matching 7 bases. This CDR3 is built from 13 residues. V shed 4 bases and J 10 bases; nucleotides not matched to a gene: 7. CDR1 is LGHDT and CDR2 is YNNKEL in the germline V gene (reference sequence). The CDR3 region is CASSRPRRGEQFF. In DNA form, the CDR3 reads TGTGCCAGCAGCCGTCCTCGGCGGGGGGAGCAGTTCTTC.

The rearrangement joins TRBV7-9 to TRBJ2-1, with 7 bases lining up with TRBD1. With V trimmed by 2 bases and J by 6 bases, 13 bases remained unmatched. Germline V gene sequence: CDR1 SEHNR, CDR2 FQNEAQ (reference sequence). The CDR3 loop spans 17 amino acids. As DNA, the CDR3 is TGTGCCAGCAGCTTATCGAACATCCCCAGGGGGTTCAATGAGCAGTTCTTC. Its protein product is CASSLSNIPRGFNEQFF.

The chain's CDR3 is CASSLGHPNTGELFF. CDR3 DNA: TGTGCCAGCAGCCTGGGACACCCGAACACCGGGGAGCTGTTTTTT. The chain combines TRBV7-2 with TRBJ2-2, with D perhaps matching TRBD1 (6 bases). The CDR3 runs 15 residues. In germline, CDR1 is SGHTA, CDR2 FQGNSA. Trimming shortened V by 5 bases and J by 0 bases, and 10 bases separated the two germline ends. Drawing the rest from reference TRBV7-2 and TRBJ2-2, the complete variable domain is GAGVSQSPSNKVTEKGKDVELRCDPISGHTALYWYRQSLGQGLEFLIYFQGNSAPDKSGLPSDRFSAERTGGSVSTLTIQRTQQEDSAVYLCASSLGHPNTGELFFGEGSRLTVL.

This clonotype came up many times. The chain employs TRBV7-8 and TRBJ1-1, with D unresolved. There are 12 residues in the CDR3. Between the trimmed V and J ends, which lost 6 bases and 6 bases, there was a span of 11 bases. Per the germline V gene, CDR1 is SGHVS and CDR2 is FQNEAQ. The CDR3 coding sequence is TGTGCCAGCAGTTTGGCGAGGGCTGAAGCTTTCTTT. It encodes CASSLARAEAFF.

The V gene is TRBV19, the J gene TRBJ2-6; D gene unclear. The CDR3 sequence is 14 residues long. The ends were cut back, 5 bases at V and 4 bases at J, with 9 bases in the middle. CDR1 and CDR2 from the germline V gene are LNHDA and SQIVND (reference sequence). The CDR3 here is CASSDAAGANVLTF. As DNA, the CDR3 is TGTGCCAGTAGTGACGCCGCGGGGGCCAACGTCCTGACTTTC.

This clonotype was seen more than once but under ten times. This sequence joins TRBV6-2 or TRBV6-3 and TRBJ2-5; 7 bases line up with TRBD1. The germline CDR1 and CDR2 sequences are MNHEY and SVGEGT. The CDR3 is made up of 16 amino acids. V lost 7 bases to trimming and J lost 5 bases; unmatched junction nucleotides: 16. CDR3 in DNA: TGTGCCAGCACTTGGGGCGACAGGGTTCGGTTGGAGACCCAGTACTTC. Translated, it gives CASTWGDRVRLETQYF.

This clonotype was seen a few times. The J gene is TRBJ2-1, the V gene TRBV12-3 or TRBV12-4; 7 bases are shared with TRBD2. V gave up 4 bases and J gave up 7 bases; unmatched junction bases: 19. The CDR3 length is 18 residues. The DNA of the CDR3 is TGTGCCAGCAGTTACCTCTTCGACCGGGACTATAGTTCTAATGAGCAGTTCTTC. Residues: CASSYLFDRDYSSNEQFF.

This clonotype was counted only a few times. This sequence joins TRBV20-1 and TRBJ1-5; D perhaps matches TRBD1 (5 bases). The CDR3 is 13 residues long. V was clipped by 6 bases and J by 1 base, with 10 bases between them. The germline V gene encodes CDR1 DFQATT and CDR2 SNEGSKA (reference sequence). The CDR3 region is CSARDFSNQPQHF. Here the CDR3 DNA reads TGCAGTGCACGGGACTTCAGCAATCAGCCCCAGCATTTT.

The table lists this clonotype with a few counts. This chain links TRBV4-2 with TRBJ2-7, with D possibly called TRBD1 or TRBD2 (5 bases each). The germline V gene encodes CDR1 LGHNA and CDR2 YNFKEQ. Deletions cut 5 bases from V and 2 bases from J, with 13 bases between. This CDR3 is 14 amino acids long. The CDR3, as DNA: TGTGCCAGCAGCGCCACGGGGCTTACCTACGAGCAGTACTTC. This gives the protein CASSATGLTYEQYF.